Shown below are 3 T cell receptor beta chains from a single sample sequenced in a study of blood T cell repertoires in COVID-19. Some clones are missing from TCRdb's copy, which holds only in-frame ones; the method was immunoSEQ multiplex PCR. The table has around 190,000 clones, roughly nine tenths seen once. The sample taken for sequencing was peripheral blood. All receptors come from a man aged 25 to 45 with acute or convalescent COVID-19.

The genes are TRBV4-1 and TRBJ1-6; 8 nucleotides agree with TRBD1. The CDR3 sequence is 13 residues long. Trimming cost V 8 bases and J 5 bases; bases outside gene matches: 2. CDR1 MGHRA and CDR2 YSYEKL come from the germline V gene. This CDR3 reads CASGQGDNSPLHF. DNA for the CDR3: TGCGCCAGCGGACAGGGTGATAATTCACCCCTCCACTTT.

This sequence joins TRBV19 and TRBJ1-1; D is uncertain. The V end lost 3 bases, the J end lost 1 base, and 12 bases lay between the germline ends. CDR3 length: 15 residues. From germline, CDR1 is LNHDA and CDR2 SQIVND (reference sequence). The chain's CDR3 is CASSIVGGRNTEAFF. CDR3 coding DNA: TGTGCCAGTAGTATTGTCGGAGGGCGGAACACTGAAGCTTTCTTT.

V is TRBV9 and J is TRBJ2-7; 7 bases are a match to TRBD1. V was pared by 4 bases and J by 2 bases, with 9 bases of the junction left unmatched. The CDR3 runs to 15 residues. Germline loops: CDR1 SGDLS, CDR2 YYNGEE. The CDR3 spells CASSFSGTDTYEQYF. Written as DNA, the CDR3 is TGTGCCAGCAGCTTCTCGGGGACAGACACCTACGAGCAGTACTTC.